This T cell receptor (beta chain) comes out of a study of T cell responses to AZD1222 COVID-19 vaccine. Turning to the study itself: Second-dose groups at about 4 or about 12 weeks were pooled.

Study-wide results and caveats: Dominant CD4 TCR responses targeted spike regions 160-218 and 743-854. At baseline, seropositivity was found in only five or six AZD1222 recipients.

This clone was detected only once. Antigen specificity is unknown. Measured with immunoSEQ multiplex PCR; TCRdb has only the in-frame clones, and not every one. The sample yields just over 65,000 clones, less than 90% seen once. The CDR3 consists of 14 residues. V was clipped by 2 bases and J by 7 bases; unmatched bases: 5. Looked up from germline, CDR1 is MDHEN and CDR2 is SYDVKM. The sequence came from an adult in good health. Sequencing was performed on peripheral blood, taken on day 0 of AZD1222 vaccination. The rearrangement links TRBV28 to TRBJ2-7; TRBD2 aligns across 10 bases. The CDR3 sequence is CASSLGTSVYEQYF. The CDR3 DNA reads as TGTGCCAGCAGTTTAGGGACTAGCGTTTATGAGCAGTACTTC.